This record concerns one T cell receptor beta chain sequence. What it binds is not known. The sample comes from a study of shared clonotypes between healthy human individuals. At the level of the study: Per donor, three plates held CD4 naive cells, three held CD4 memory, two held CD8 naive and one held CD8 memory. Study-level points and caveats: Generally, naive subsets came out with larger estimated richness than memory subsets.

The CD4+ fraction was divided into a CD45RA+ naive subset and a CD45RA-negative memory subset. The CDR3 is 15 residues long. Trimming took 4 bases from V and 2 from J; bases not matched to a gene: 4. The germline V gene has CDR1 SGDLS and CDR2 YYNGEE. Assay: immunoSEQ multiplex PCR; the TCRdb copy retains only in-frame clones and omits some. The sample shows roughly 2.5 million clones, around 94% of them seen only once. The V and J genes are TRBV9 and TRBJ1-4, with TRBD1 matching 8 bases. The sample taken for sequencing was naive CD4+ T cells sorted from blood. Subset noted: CD45RA+ positively selected. The sequence came from a man between 18 and 35 years old in good health. CDR3 residues: CASSTRQGTNEKLFF. CDR3 in DNA: TGTGCCAGCAGCACTCGACAGGGGACTAATGAAAAACTGTTTTTT.